The T cell receptor beta chain described here comes from a study of T cell responses to AZD1222 COVID-19 vaccine. Study at large: Analyses pooled second doses at about 4 or about 12 weeks.

General observations from the study: Among those given AZD1222, only six were seropositive at baseline. Per reports, nearly half of all spike-specific TCRs target regions that are unmutated in variants. No day 14 peak samples; only post-peak repertoires were characterized.

TCRdb's copy holds only in-frame clones and misses some; the assay was immunoSEQ multiplex PCR. Here the sample spans 75,000 to 95,000 clones, around 84% being singletons. To note about this clone: Antigen specificity is unknown.

V was pared by 1 base and J by 7 bases, with 4 bases between. CDR3 length: 12 amino acids. The rearrangement links TRBV12-3 or TRBV12-4 to TRBJ1-4; D not certain. This sequence originates from an adult in good health. Material: peripheral blood, obtained on day 0 of AZD1222 vaccination. CDR3 amino acids: CASSLEGEKLFF. The CDR3 DNA reads TGTGCCAGCAGTTTAGAGGGTGAAAAACTGTTTTTT.